The 16 T cell receptor beta chains reported below all come from one sample, sequenced in a study of OX40 agonist ivuxolimab in advanced cancers. The table came from immunoSEQ multiplex PCR; TCRdb's copy has only in-frame clones and leaves some out. The sample holds about 80,000 clones; 80% to 95% are singletons and the top ten take over 6.5%. Sequencing used CD4+ or CD8+ T cells sorted from blood, obtained in a trial of the OX40 agonist ivuxolimab. These receptors were taken from an adult with an advanced solid tumor such as melanoma, head and neck, liver or kidney cancer.

The chain recombines TRBV7-9 with TRBJ1-4, with D possibly being TRBD1 (5 bases). Germline values: CDR1 SEHNR, CDR2 FQNEAQ (reference sequence). The CDR3 loop spans 16 amino acids. The V and J ends lost 7 bases and 4 bases respectively, with 19 bases between them. The CDR3: CASNSEGPGGNEKLFF. The DNA of the CDR3 is TGTGCCAGCAACTCTGAAGGGCCTGGGGGTAATGAAAAACTGTTTTTT.

J is TRBJ2-3 and V is TRBV7-6; weak D call: TRBD2 (7 bases). Per germline, CDR1 SGHVS and CDR2 FNYEAQ. CDR3 length: 15 residues. V lost 0 bases and J 4 bases, leaving 11 bases between the germline ends. In DNA, the CDR3 is TGTGCCAGCAGCTTAGCGGGGGGGCCGGCAGATACGCAGTATTTT. This encodes CASSLAGGPADTQYF.

The rearrangement joins TRBV7-2 to TRBJ1-2, with D possibly being TRBD1 (6 bases). Germline-derived CDR1 and CDR2 are SGHTA and FQGNSA. Trimming removed 0 bases at V and 6 bases at J, with 14 bases between. The CDR3 length is 15 residues. The CDR3, as DNA: TGTGCCAGCAGCTTAGCTGATTGGGGGCCTAATGGCTACACCTTC. Translated: CASSLADWGPNGYTF.

With respect to this clone: The germline gene is not matched at one end of the junction; a read error may be the cause. This rearrangement joins TRBV7-3 to TRBJ1-1; tentative D call: TRBD1 (6 bases). CDR1 and CDR2 (germline): SGHTA, FQGTGA. The CDR3 covers 11 residues. For the CDR3, the DNA is TGTGCCAGCAGCTTGACCGGGGGCTTCATTTTT. It specifies CASSLTGGFIF.

The chain combines TRBV19 with TRBJ2-7, with D perhaps TRBD2 (5 bases). CDR1 is LNHDA, CDR2 SQIVND, per germline (reference sequence). This CDR3 region has 13 residues. The V end lost 10 bases, the J end lost 3 bases, and 16 bases lay between the germline ends. This chain's CDR3 is CATAGGLGYEQYF. For the CDR3, the DNA is TGTGCCACCGCAGGAGGTTTAGGCTACGAGCAGTACTTC.

This chain connects TRBV5-1 to TRBJ2-5; TRBD2 might be the D (6 bases). V was shortened by 7 bases and J by 6 bases, with 22 bases between the two germline ends. CDR1 and CDR2 (germline): SGHRS, YFSETQ. The CDR3 is made up of 15 amino acids. The CDR3 loop is CASAPTAGFQQTQYF. The CDR3 bases are TGCGCCAGCGCCCCAACCGCGGGGTTTCAGCAGACCCAGTACTTC.

The chain has TRBV9 and TRBJ2-6, with D uncertain. The CDR3 has 18 residues. V shed 0 bases and J shed 0 bases, with 13 bases lying between them. Germline V lookup: CDR1 SGDLS, CDR2 YYNGEE. CDR3 sequence: CASSVDPGSVSGANVLTF. The CDR3 DNA follows: TGTGCCAGCAGCGTAGATCCGGGTTCTGTCTCTGGGGCCAACGTCCTGACTTTC.

Turning to this clone: The junction does not match germline at one end; this may be a read error. The chain couples TRBV2 to TRBJ1-6, with D possibly matching TRBD1 (6 bases). CDR1 and CDR2 (germline): SNHLY, FYNNEI. The CDR3 is 17 residues long. CDR3 sequence reads: CARSGPGRTPGDSPLHF. CDR3 sequence (DNA): TGTGCCAGAAGTGGGCCTGGGCGGACTCCAGGGGATTCACCCCTCCACTTT.

The rearrangement joins TRBV21-1 to TRBJ1-6; the DNA was not used to check the table's D call, TRBD1. TRBV21-1 is a pseudogene locus. This CDR3 spans 19 amino acids. CDR3 DNA sequence: TGTGCCAGCAGCAAAGCGGTAACTCTGGACAGGGACTATAATTCACCCCTCCACTTT. Translating gives CASSKAVTLDRDYNSPLHF.

To note about this clone: The junction and the germline gene differ at one end; a read error may be behind it. The chain couples TRBV7-7 to TRBJ2-2, with TRBD1 matching over 11 bases. The CDR3 loop spans 15 amino acids. Germline V gives CDR1 SSHAT, CDR2 FNYEAQ (reference sequence). The CDR3 sequence is CASSLGTGGFGELFF. The CDR3 nucleotides read TGTGCTAGCAGCTTAGGGACAGGGGGTTTCGGGGAGCTGTTTTTT.

The chain employs TRBV9 and TRBJ1-3; the match to TRBD1 covers 7 bases. The CDR3 length is 16 residues. Germline V lookup: CDR1 SGDLS, CDR2 YYNGEE. The junction had 7 bases not matched to a gene; V was cut back by 3 bases and J by 1 base. This CDR3 reads CASSGTGPRSGNTIYF. The CDR3 region has the DNA TGTGCCAGCAGCGGGACAGGCCCTCGGTCTGGAAACACCATATATTTT.

This chain links TRBV7-2 with TRBJ2-1; TRBD1 matches at 8 bases. Germline CDR1 is SGHTA and CDR2 is FQGNSA. J lost 5 bases, V lost 5 bases, and 11 bases had no gene match. The CDR3 consists of 16 residues. CDR3 DNA: TGTGCCAGCAGCAAAAGCGGACAGGGCCTCCACAATGAGCAGTTCTTC. Translated: CASSKSGQGLHNEQFF.

Relative to its sample, this clone is medium-sized (0.01 to 0.1%). The V call is TRBV6-4, the J call TRBJ2-2; TRBD1 is a possible D gene (6 bases). CDR1 MRHNA and CDR2 SNTAGT come from the germline V gene. This CDR3 comprises 12 residues. V was cut by 6 bases and J by 5 bases, with 7 bases left in between. CDR3 sequence reads: CASSQGTGELFF. The CDR3 nucleotides read TGTGCCAGCAGCCAGGGGACCGGGGAGCTGTTTTTT.

This chain connects TRBV4-1 to TRBJ1-2; a possible D gene is TRBD1 (6 bases). The CDR3 is 13 amino acids. Trimming took off 1 base at V and 4 bases at J, with 7 bases between the two ends. Germline CDR1 MGHRA, CDR2 YSYEKL. Here the CDR3 reads CASSQGTVYGYTF. The CDR3 nucleotides read TGCGCCAGCAGCCAAGGGACAGTCTATGGCTACACCTTC.

This clone was counted between two and nine times. This chain links TRBV5-4 with TRBJ1-1; D remains ambiguous. This CDR3 is 17 amino acids long. Trimming left V 4 bases short and J 0 bases short, with 19 bases between. Germline V gene sequence: CDR1 SGHNT, CDR2 YYREEE (reference sequence). CDR3 nucleotides: TGTGCCAGCAGCATCAAGGTAGGGCTCCAAATGAACACTGAAGCTTTCTTT. It codes for CASSIKVGLQMNTEAFF.

The CDR3 DNA reads TGTGCCAGCAGCTTGGTGGGGGGTGCGGACACCATATATTTT. As protein: CASSLVGGADTIYF. The chain couples TRBV5-6 to TRBJ1-3; a weak D match, TRBD1 (5 bases). This CDR3 comprises 14 residues. Germline V gene lookup returns CDR1 SGHDT and CDR2 YYEEEE. V was shortened by 0 bases and J by 8 bases, with 12 bases between the two germline ends. The full variable domain, its missing parts supplied by reference TRBV5-6 and TRBJ1-3, is DAGVTQSPTHLIKTRGQQVTLRCSPKSGHDTVSWYQQALGQGPQFIFQYYEEEERQRGNFPDRFSGHQFPNYSSELNVNALLLGDSALYLCASSLVGGADTIYFGEGSWLTVV.